This T cell receptor (beta chain) was observed in a study of T-cell memory formation after mild COVID-19. Study-wide background: TCR clusters were mostly confined to one donor each. Study observations and caveats: The second-wave clones peaking on day 37 were not confirmed as SARS-CoV-2-specific. Most CD4+ clones that shrank were in CM and EM, while CD8+ ones turned up in EMRA.

MiXCR, applied by TCRdb to the 5' RACE reads, yields one record per CDR3 protein. The top ten hold approximately 12% of the sample, which has 550,000 to 700,000 distinct CDR3 sequences, more than 15% seen once. In germline, CDR1 is MGHDK, CDR2 SYGVNS. The CDR3 is made up of 20 amino acids. V lost 2 bases to trimming and J lost 0 bases, with 20 bases between them. For this clonotype: Its antigen remains unidentified.

The receptor comes from an adult woman who had mild COVID-19 (a few samples of this study predate the infection). Cell type and time point are not known. Input material: PBMCs or a T cell subset sorted from them (not recorded which). This chain uses TRBV25-1 with TRBJ2-6, with a possible D match to TRBD1 (6 bases). CDR3 sequence: CASSETSDRRRGSGANVLTF. The CDR3 region has the DNA TGTGCCAGCAGTGAAACCTCAGACAGGCGCCGAGGCTCTGGGGCCAACGTCCTGACTTTC.